This TCR beta chain was recorded in a study of T cell repertoires in cytomegalovirus infection. This clonotype was detected a few times. Its antigen is undetermined. Each CDR3 protein gets one entry after TCRdb re-called the reads with MiXCR. The table records about 700,000 distinct CDR3 sequences, around 30% of them present only once. This receptor was taken from a human donor in good health (CMV status not recorded). Some clones in this sample may be carry-over from other donors' samples. The sequencing used cultured PBMCs, collected from culture after CMV antigen stimulation.

CDR3 nucleotides: TGTGCCAGCAGCGAGACCTTCGAACTAGCGGGAGAATTGAATGAGCAGTTCTTC. This encodes CASSETFELAGELNEQFF. This chain links TRBV9 with TRBJ2-1; 11 bases are a match to TRBD2. CDR1 is SGDLS and CDR2 is YYNGEE in the germline V gene. This CDR3 region has 18 residues. The V segment lost 3 bases and the J segment 7 bases; nucleotides outside the gene matches: 15.